This paragraph covers one T cell receptor beta chain sequence. This clonotype came up many times. It lacks a known antigen. Qualities for individual bases were not recorded, and no much larger clone is one base off. PBMCs were isolated by Ficoll-Paque density gradient centrifugation. Between the V and J ends, shortened by 0 bases and 0 bases respectively, the junction contains 6 bases. As encoded in the germline V gene, CDR1 is MGHDK while CDR2 is SYGVNS. Including cysteine and phenylalanine, the CDR3 has 14 amino acids. Only CDR3 DNA remains: 42 bases, in frame from the first base. The data were taken from a study of T-cell memory formation after mild COVID-19 (dated by TCRdb to the early 2020s). About the full investigation: TCR sequence clusters from the two donors were found to be largely donor specific. The cohort comprised two young, previously healthy adult volunteers, one female and one male. T-cell clones expanding and contracting after mild COVID-19 in a couple of donors were tracked by longitudinal TCRalpha and TCRbeta repertoire sequencing. The full study reports these points: Contracting CD4+ clones appeared mostly in the CM and EM memory subsets, whereas CD8+ clones were enriched in EMRA. The second-wave clones that peaked on day 37 were not confirmed to be SARS-CoV-2 specific. The study included only a couple of mild cases, and larger cohorts that include severe cases with pre-infection samples were judged to be necessary. Some responding clones were detected in pre-infection memory, suggesting pre-existing cross-reactive memory T cells joined the SARS-CoV-2 response. Balanced CD4/CD8 phenotypes were observed for clones contracting from day 15 to 85, whereas a bias towards CD4+ was observed for a second wave of clones expanding from day 15 to 37.

Sequencing took place on an Illumina NovaSeq 6000. TCRalpha and TCRbeta cDNA libraries were constructed by 5'RACE with constant-segment primers, with sample barcodes and unique molecular identifiers being introduced. RNA was extracted from every sample with Trizol reagent. Libraries were amplified in two PCR steps, with a second sample barcode and Illumina TruSeq adapters added in the second step. Sequencing of the libraries was done on an Illumina NovaSeq, producing 2 x 150 bp paired-end reads. Per the authors' processing: With migec v1.2.7, reads were demultiplexed and then collapsed into UMI-guided consensus sequences. Using mixcr v2.1.11, the UMI consensuses were aligned to TRA and TRB V and J templates and assembled into clonotypes. Expanded or contracted clonotypes were those called significant by both edgeR and NoisET, with noise models trained on biological replicates. For edgeR calls, the thresholds were a false discovery rate-adjusted p below 0.01 and a log2 fold-change of 1. As an exploratory analysis of dynamics, max-normalized trajectories of the 1000 most abundant clonotypes were examined by PCA with hierarchical clustering. Each responding clone was given a CD4 or CD8 phenotype based on the CD4+ and CD8+ repertoires, which had been sequenced separately. Through fastp at Q25 and MiXCR, TCRdb rebuilt clones from the public reads, retaining in-frame beta chains. Merged by CDR3 protein, the rows form single entries marked with the most common genes and DNA. The V and J calls were determined by TCRdb, not by the authors. The sample table records about 400,000 distinct CDR3 sequences; roughly a quarter of these occur just once. Roughly 8.7% of the sample is in the top ten clones.

Material for sequencing was PBMCs or a T cell subset sorted from them (not recorded which). This TCR derives from an adult woman who had mild COVID-19 (a few samples of this study predate the infection). The sample titles of this study are shuffled in the database, so cell type and time point are left out; the donor was told from shared clones. The chain employs TRBV25-1 and TRBJ2-7; the D gene could be either TRBD1 or TRBD2, each agreeing at 5 bases. Here is the DNA: TGTGCCAGCAGTGAATATGGGGGCTCCTACGAGCAGTACTTC. Its protein reads: CASSEYGGSYEQYF.